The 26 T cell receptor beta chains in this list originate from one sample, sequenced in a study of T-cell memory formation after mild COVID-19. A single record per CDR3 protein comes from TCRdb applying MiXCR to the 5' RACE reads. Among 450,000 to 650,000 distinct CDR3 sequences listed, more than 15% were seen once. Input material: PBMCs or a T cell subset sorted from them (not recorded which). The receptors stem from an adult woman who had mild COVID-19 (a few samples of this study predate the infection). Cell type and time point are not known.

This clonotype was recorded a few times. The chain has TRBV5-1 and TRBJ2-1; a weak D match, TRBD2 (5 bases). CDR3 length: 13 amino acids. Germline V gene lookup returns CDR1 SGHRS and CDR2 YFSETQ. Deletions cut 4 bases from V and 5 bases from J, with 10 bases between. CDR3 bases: TGCGCCAGCAGCAAGGACTCGCACAATGAGCAGTTCTTC. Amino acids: CASSKDSHNEQFF.

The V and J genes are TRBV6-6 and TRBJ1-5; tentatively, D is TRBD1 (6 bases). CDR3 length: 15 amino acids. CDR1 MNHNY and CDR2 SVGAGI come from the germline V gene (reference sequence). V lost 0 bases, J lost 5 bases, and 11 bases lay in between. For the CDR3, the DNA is TGTGCCAGCAGTTACTCTCAGGGGATGGATCAGCCCCAGCATTTT. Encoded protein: CASSYSQGMDQPQHF.

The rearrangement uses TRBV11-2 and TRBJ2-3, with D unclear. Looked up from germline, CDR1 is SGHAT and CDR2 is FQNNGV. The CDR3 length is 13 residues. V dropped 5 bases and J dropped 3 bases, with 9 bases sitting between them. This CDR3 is CASSLMITDTQYF. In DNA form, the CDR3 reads TGTGCCAGCAGCCTAATGATTACAGATACGCAGTATTTT.

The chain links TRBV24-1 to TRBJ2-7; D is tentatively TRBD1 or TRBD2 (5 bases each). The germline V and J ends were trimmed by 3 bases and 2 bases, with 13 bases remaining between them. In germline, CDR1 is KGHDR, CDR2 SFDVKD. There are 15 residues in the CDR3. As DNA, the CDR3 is TGTGCCACCAGTGATGGGACCCTTGGTACCTACGAGCAGTACTTC. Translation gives CATSDGTLGTYEQYF.

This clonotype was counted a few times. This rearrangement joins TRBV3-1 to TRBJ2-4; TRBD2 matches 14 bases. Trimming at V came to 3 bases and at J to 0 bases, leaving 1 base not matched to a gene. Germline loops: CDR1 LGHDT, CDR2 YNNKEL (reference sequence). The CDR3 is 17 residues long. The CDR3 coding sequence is TGTGCCAGCAGCCAGACTAGCGGGGGGGCAGCCAAAAACATTCAGTACTTC. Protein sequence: CASSQTSGGAAKNIQYF. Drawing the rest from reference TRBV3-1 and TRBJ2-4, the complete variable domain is DTAVSQTPKYLVTQMGNDKSIKCEQNLGHDTMYWYKQDSKKFLKIMFSYNNKELIINETVPNRFSPKSPDKAHLNLHINSLELGDSAVYFCASSQTSGGAAKNIQYFGAGTRLSVL.

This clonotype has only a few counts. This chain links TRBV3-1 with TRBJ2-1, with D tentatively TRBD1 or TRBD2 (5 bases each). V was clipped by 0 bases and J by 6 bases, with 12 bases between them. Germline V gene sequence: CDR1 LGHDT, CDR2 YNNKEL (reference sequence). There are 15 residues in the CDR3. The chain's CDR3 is CASSQDGAGSNEQFF. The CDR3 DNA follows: TGTGCCAGCAGCCAAGACGGGGCTGGTAGCAATGAGCAGTTCTTC.

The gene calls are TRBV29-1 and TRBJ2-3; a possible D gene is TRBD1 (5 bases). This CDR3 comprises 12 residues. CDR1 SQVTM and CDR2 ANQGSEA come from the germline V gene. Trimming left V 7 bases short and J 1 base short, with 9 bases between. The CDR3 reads CSGMTGTDTQYF. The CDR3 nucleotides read TGCAGCGGCATGACAGGCACAGATACGCAGTATTTT.

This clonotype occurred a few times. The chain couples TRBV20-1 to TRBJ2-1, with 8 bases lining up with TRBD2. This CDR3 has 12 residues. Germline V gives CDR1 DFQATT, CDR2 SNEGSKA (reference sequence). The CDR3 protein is CARGGRYNEQFF. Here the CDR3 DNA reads TGCGCCAGGGGCGGGAGGTACAATGAGCAGTTCTTC.

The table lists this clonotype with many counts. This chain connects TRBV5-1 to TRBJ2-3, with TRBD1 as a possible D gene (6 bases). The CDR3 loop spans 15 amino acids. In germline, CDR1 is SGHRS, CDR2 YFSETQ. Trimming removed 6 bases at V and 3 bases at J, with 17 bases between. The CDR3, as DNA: TGCGCCAGCACCCTCTCTCCGGGACAAACAGATACGCAGTATTTT. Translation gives CASTLSPGQTDTQYF. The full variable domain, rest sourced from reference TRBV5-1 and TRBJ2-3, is KAGVTQTPRYLIKTRGQQVTLSCSPISGHRSVSWYQQTPGQGLQFLFEYFSETQRNKGNFPGRFSGRQFSNSRSEMNVSTLELGDSALYLCASTLSPGQTDTQYFGPGTRLTVL.

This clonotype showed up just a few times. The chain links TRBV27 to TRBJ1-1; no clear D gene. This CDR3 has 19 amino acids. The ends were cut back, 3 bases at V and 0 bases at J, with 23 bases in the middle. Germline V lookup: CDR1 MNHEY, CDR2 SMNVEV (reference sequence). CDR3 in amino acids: CASSFQRFAIQLMNTEAFF. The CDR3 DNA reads TGTGCCAGCAGTTTTCAAAGGTTTGCGATTCAGCTTATGAACACTGAAGCTTTCTTT.

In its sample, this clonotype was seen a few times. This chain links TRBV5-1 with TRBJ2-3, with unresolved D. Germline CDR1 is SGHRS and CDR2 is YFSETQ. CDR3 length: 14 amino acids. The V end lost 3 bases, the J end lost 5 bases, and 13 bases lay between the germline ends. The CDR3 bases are TGCGCCAGCAGCTCTAATTCGGGTGGAGATACGCAGTATTTT. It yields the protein CASSSNSGGDTQYF.

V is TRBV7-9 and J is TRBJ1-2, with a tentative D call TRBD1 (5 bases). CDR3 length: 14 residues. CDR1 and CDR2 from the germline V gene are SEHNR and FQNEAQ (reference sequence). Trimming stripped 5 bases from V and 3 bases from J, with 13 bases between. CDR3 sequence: CASSRGRDHYGYTF. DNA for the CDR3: TGTGCCAGCAGCCGAGGCAGGGACCACTATGGCTACACCTTC.

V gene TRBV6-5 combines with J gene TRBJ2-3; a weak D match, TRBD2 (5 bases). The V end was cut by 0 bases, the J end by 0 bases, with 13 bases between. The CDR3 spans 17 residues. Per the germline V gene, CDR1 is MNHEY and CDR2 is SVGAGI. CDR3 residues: CASSYSSSSYSTDTQYF. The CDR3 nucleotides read TGTGCCAGCAGTTACTCCAGCTCTAGCTACAGCACAGATACGCAGTATTTT.

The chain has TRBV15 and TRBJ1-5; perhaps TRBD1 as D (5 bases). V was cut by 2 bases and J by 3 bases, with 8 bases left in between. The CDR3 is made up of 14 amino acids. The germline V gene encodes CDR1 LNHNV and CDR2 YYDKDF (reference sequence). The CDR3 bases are TGTGCCACCAGCAGACAGGGCTCCAATCAGCCCCAGCATTTT. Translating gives CATSRQGSNQPQHF.

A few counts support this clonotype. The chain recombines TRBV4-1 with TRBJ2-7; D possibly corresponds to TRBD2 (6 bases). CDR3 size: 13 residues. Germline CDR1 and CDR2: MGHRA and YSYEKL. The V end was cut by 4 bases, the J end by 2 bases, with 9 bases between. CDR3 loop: CASSRRETYEQYF. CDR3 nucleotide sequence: TGCGCCAGCAGCCGCCGGGAGACCTACGAGCAGTACTTC.

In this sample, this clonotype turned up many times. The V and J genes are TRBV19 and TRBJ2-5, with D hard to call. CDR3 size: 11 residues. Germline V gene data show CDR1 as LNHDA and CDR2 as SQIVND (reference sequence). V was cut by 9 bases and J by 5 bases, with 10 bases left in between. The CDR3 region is CASSIRETQYF. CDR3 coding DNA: TGTGCCAGCAGCATCCGGGAGACCCAGTACTTC. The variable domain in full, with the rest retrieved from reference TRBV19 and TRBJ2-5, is DGGITQSPKYLFRKEGQNVTLSCEQNLNHDAMYWYRQDPGQGLRLIYYSQIVNDFQKGDIAEGYSVSREKKESFPLTVTSAQKNPTAFYLCASSIRETQYFGPGTRLLVL.

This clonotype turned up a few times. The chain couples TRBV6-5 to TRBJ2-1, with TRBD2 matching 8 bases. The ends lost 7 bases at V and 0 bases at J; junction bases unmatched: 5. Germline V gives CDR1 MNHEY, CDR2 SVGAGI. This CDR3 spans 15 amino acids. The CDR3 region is CASIQSGSSYNEQFF. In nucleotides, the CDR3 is TGTGCCAGCATTCAAAGCGGGAGCTCCTACAATGAGCAGTTCTTC.

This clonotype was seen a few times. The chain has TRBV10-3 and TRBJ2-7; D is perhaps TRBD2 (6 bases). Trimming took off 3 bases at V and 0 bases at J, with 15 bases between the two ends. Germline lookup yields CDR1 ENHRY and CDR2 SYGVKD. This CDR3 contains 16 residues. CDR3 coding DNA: TGTGCCATCAGTGATCCCGGGAGTGATACCTCCTACGAGCAGTACTTC. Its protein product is CAISDPGSDTSYEQYF.

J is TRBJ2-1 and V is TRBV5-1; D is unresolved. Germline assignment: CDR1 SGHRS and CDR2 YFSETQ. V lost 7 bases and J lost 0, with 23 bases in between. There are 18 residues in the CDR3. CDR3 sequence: CASRLRSSGQSSYNEQFF. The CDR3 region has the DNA TGCGCCAGCCGTTTACGTTCGTCCGGGCAGAGCTCCTACAATGAGCAGTTCTTC. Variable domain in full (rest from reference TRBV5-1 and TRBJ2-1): KAGVTQTPRYLIKTRGQQVTLSCSPISGHRSVSWYQQTPGQGLQFLFEYFSETQRNKGNFPGRFSGRQFSNSRSEMNVSTLELGDSALYLCASRLRSSGQSSYNEQFFGPGTRLTVL.

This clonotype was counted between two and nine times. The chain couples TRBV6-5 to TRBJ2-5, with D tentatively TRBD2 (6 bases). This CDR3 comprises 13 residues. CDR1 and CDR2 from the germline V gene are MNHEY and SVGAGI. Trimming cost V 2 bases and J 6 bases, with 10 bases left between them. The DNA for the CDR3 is TGTGCCAGCAGTTACGGGACTCCCCAGACCCAGTACTTC. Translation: CASSYGTPQTQYF.

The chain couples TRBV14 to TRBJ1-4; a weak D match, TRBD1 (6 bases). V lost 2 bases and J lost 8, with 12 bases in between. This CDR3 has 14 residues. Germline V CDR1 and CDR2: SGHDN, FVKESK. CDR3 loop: CASSQRGMGEKLFF. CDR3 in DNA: TGTGCCAGCAGCCAAAGGGGGATGGGCGAAAAACTGTTTTTT.

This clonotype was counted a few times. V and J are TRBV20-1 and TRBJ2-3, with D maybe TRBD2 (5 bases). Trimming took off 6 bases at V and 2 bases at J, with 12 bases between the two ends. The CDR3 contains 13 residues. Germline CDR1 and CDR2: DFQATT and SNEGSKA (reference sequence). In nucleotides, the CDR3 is TGCAGTGCCTCCGGGAATCCCACAGATACGCAGTATTTT. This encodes CSASGNPTDTQYF.

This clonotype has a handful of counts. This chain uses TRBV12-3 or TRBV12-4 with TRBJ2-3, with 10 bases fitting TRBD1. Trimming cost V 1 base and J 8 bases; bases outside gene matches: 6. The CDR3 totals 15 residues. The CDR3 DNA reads TGTGCCAGCAGTTTAGGGGACAGGGGAAAGGGTACGCAGTATTTT. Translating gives CASSLGDRGKGTQYF.

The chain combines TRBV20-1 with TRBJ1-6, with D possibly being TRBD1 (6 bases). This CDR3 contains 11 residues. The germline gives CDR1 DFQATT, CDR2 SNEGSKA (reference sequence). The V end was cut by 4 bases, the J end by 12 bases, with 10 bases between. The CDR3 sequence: CSAKGQRPLHF. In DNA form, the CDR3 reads TGCAGTGCTAAGGGACAACGACCCCTCCACTTT.

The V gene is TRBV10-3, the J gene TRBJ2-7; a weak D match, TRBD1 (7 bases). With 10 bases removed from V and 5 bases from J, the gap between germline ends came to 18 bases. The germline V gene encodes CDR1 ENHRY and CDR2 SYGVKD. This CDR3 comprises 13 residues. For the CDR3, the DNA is TGTGCCACCAACAGGGGACTTGACGACGAGCAGTACTTC. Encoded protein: CATNRGLDDEQYF.

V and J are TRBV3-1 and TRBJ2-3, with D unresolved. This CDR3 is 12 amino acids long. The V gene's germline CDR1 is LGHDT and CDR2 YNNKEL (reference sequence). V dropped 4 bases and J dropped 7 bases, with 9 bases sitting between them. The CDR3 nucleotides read TGTGCCAGCAGCCCCTCATCTTATACGCAGTATTTT. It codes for CASSPSSYTQYF.